One sample yielded the 26 T cell receptor beta chains listed below, sequenced in a study of Graves' ophthalmopathy and Graves' hyperthyroidism. Amplification of the TCR beta CDR3 regions used RNA transcripts (as template). The workflow started with a first-round RT-PCR run with HTBI primers and then moved on to a second-round multiplex PCR. TCRdb processed the multiplex PCR reads anew with MiXCR; each CDR3 protein has one entry. Of about 640,000 distinct CDR3 sequences in the sample, over 40% were seen once. The sequencing input was peripheral blood. The source of these receptors is an adult man with Graves' ophthalmopathy.

This chain joins TRBV10-3 and TRBJ1-6; 8 bases fit TRBD1. V was clipped by 4 bases and J by 10 bases; unmatched bases: 3. The germline V gene encodes CDR1 ENHRY and CDR2 SYGVKD. The length of the CDR3 is 13 residues. CDR3 coding DNA: TGTGCCATCAGTGCAGGGGGCAAATCACCCCTCCACTTT. Its translation is CAISAGGKSPLHF.

In its sample, this clonotype was seen many times. CDR3 loop: CASSLVATGSFSGNTIYF. CDR3 DNA sequence: TGTGCCAGCAGCTTAGTCGCGACAGGGTCATTCTCTGGAAACACCATATATTTT. This chain connects TRBV7-2 to TRBJ1-3, with 7 bases lining up with TRBD1. This CDR3 has 18 residues. The V gene's germline CDR1 is SGHTA and CDR2 FQGNSA. Unmatched junction bases numbered 9, after V lost 1 base and J lost 0 bases. Complete variable domain (other parts from reference TRBV7-2 and TRBJ1-3): GAGVSQSPSNKVTEKGKDVELRCDPISGHTALYWYRQSLGQGLEFLIYFQGNSAPDKSGLPSDRFSAERTGGSVSTLTIQRTQQEDSAVYLCASSLVATGSFSGNTIYFGEGSWLTVV.

This clonotype appeared many times. This chain uses TRBV19 with TRBJ1-1, with 9 positions matching TRBD1. The CDR3 has 18 residues. Trimming removed 3 bases from V and 0 bases from J; junction bases left unmatched: 11. CDR1 LNHDA and CDR2 SQIVND come from the germline V gene (reference sequence). The CDR3 is CASSITGTGSLMNTEAFF. Here the CDR3 DNA reads TGTGCCAGTAGTATCACAGGGACAGGGTCTCTTATGAACACTGAAGCTTTCTTT.

This clonotype was observed a few times. This chain connects TRBV11-2 to TRBJ1-2; D possibly corresponds to TRBD1 (5 bases). This CDR3 comprises 19 residues. Germline V lookup: CDR1 SGHAT, CDR2 FQNNGV. V dropped 5 bases and J dropped 4 bases, with 29 bases sitting between them. The CDR3 DNA is TGTGCCAGCAGCGATCGCCGTTACGTAGGGGCCACCACCTTCTATGGCTACACCTTC. Translated: CASSDRRYVGATTFYGYTF.

CDR3: CAISDGQGITEKLFF. In DNA, the CDR3 is TGTGCCATCAGTGACGGTCAAGGGATCACTGAAAAACTGTTTTTT. The genes are TRBV10-3 and TRBJ1-4; D is unclear. CDR1 and CDR2 (germline): ENHRY, SYGVKD. The V end lost 3 bases, the J end lost 7 bases, and 15 bases lay between the germline ends. This CDR3 is 15 amino acids long.

This clonotype was recorded a few times. The chain couples TRBV25-1 to TRBJ1-2; possibly TRBD1 for D (5 bases). The CDR3 contains 11 residues. Germline values: CDR1 MGHDK, CDR2 SYGVNS. The CDR3 sequence is CARDGAYGYTF. In nucleotides, the CDR3 is TGTGCTAGAGATGGGGCCTATGGCTACACCTTC.

This clonotype was counted only a few times. This chain joins TRBV19 and TRBJ2-7, with 7 bases fitting TRBD1. This CDR3 has 15 amino acids. J was trimmed by 3 bases and V by 2 bases; bases with no gene match: 7. Germline V gene lookup returns CDR1 LNHDA and CDR2 SQIVND (reference sequence). Here the CDR3 DNA reads TGTGCCAGTAGTATATCTGACAGGGAACTCTACGAGCAGTACTTC. Protein sequence: CASSISDRELYEQYF.

About this clonotype itself: At one boundary the junction diverges from the germline segment, which might be a read error. The CDR3 bases are TGTGCCAGCAGTGAAAAGCCCCTCACGAACACTGAAGCTTTCTTT. This gives the protein CASSEKPLTNTEAFF. The chain is built from TRBV10-3 and TRBJ1-1; no reliable D call. The CDR3 is 15 amino acids. Germline-derived CDR1 and CDR2 are ENHRY and SYGVKD.

This clonotype was found many times. The rearrangement links TRBV10-3 to TRBJ1-4; no firm D call. CDR1 and CDR2 (germline): ENHRY, SYGVKD. The CDR3 is made up of 13 amino acids. The V gene lost 2 bases and the J gene lost 7 bases, with 8 bases spanning the gap. DNA of the CDR3: TGTGCCATCAGTGAGACGGGGAGTGAAAAACTGTTTTTT. This gives the protein CAISETGSEKLFF.

V and J are TRBV4-2 and TRBJ2-7; 7 bases fit TRBD2. Trimming took 5 bases from V and 5 from J; bases not matched to a gene: 9. Per the germline V gene, CDR1 is LGHNA and CDR2 is YNFKEQ. This CDR3 has 14 residues. The CDR3 DNA sequence: TGTGCCAGCAGCGCAAGCGGGGAGGTCAACGAGCAGTACTTC. Amino acids: CASSASGEVNEQYF.

Many counts were recorded for this clonotype. This sequence joins TRBV7-2 and TRBJ2-7; 12 bases agree with TRBD1. Germline V gives CDR1 SGHTA, CDR2 FQGNSA. The CDR3 runs 14 residues. V was clipped by 3 bases and J by 5 bases; unmatched bases: 2. DNA for the CDR3: TGTGCCAGCAGCTTTGGGACAGGGGGCGACGAGCAGTACTTC. It is translated as CASSFGTGGDEQYF.

This rearrangement joins TRBV7-9 to TRBJ2-7; 7 bases are shared with TRBD1. Germline V lookup: CDR1 SEHNR, CDR2 FQNEAQ (reference sequence). The CDR3 length is 13 residues. V lost 6 bases and J lost 6; bases outside the gene matches: 8. The CDR3 DNA reads TGTGCCAGCAGTCGGGCACCAGGGGGCGAGCAGTACTTC. Protein: CASSRAPGGEQYF. Based on the CDR3 plus reference TRBV7-9 and TRBJ2-7, the full variable domain is DTGVSQNPRHKITKRGQNVTFRCDPISEHNRLYWYRQTLGQGPEFLTYFQNEAQLEKSRLLSDRFSAERPKGSFSTLEIQRTEQGDSAMYLCASSRAPGGEQYFGPGTRLTVT.

The chain employs TRBV12-3 or TRBV12-4 and TRBJ1-1; D not certain. The CDR3 contains 14 residues. Trimming removed 5 bases from V and 7 bases from J, with 17 bases in between. The CDR3 region has the DNA TGTGCCAGCAGTCCCCGCGACACCCCCAATGAAGCTTTCTTT. This translates into CASSPRDTPNEAFF.

CDR3 residues: CAISPGGSTEAFF. As DNA, the CDR3 is TGTGCCATCTCTCCAGGGGGTTCAACTGAAGCTTTCTTT. The chain employs TRBV10-3 and TRBJ1-1, with 7 bases lining up with TRBD1. Germline V gene data show CDR1 as ENHRY and CDR2 as SYGVKD. J was trimmed by 5 bases and V by 8 bases; bases with no gene match: 8. The length of the CDR3 is 13 residues.

V gene TRBV24-1 combines with J gene TRBJ2-2, with 8 bases that match TRBD1. CDR1 and CDR2 (germline): KGHDR, SFDVKD. V lost 6 bases, J lost 5 bases, and 10 bases stayed unmatched. This CDR3 comprises 16 residues. The DNA of the CDR3 is TGTGCCACCAGTCCTACCACAGGGGACAGGACCGGGGAGCTGTTTTTT. Translated, it gives CATSPTTGDRTGELFF.

With respect to this clonotype: Here the CDR3 omits its conserved ending phenylalanine or tryptophan, so a read error is the likely source. The V gene is TRBV29-1, the J gene TRBJ2-7; tentatively, D is TRBD1 (5 bases). Germline V CDR1 and CDR2: SQVTM, ANQGSEA. The CDR3 runs 14 residues. In DNA, the CDR3 is TGTGCCAGCAGCCCGCAAACAGGTGGCTACGAGCAGTACCTC. This codes for CASSPQTGGYEQYL.

This chain joins TRBV20-1 and TRBJ2-7; 9 bases align to TRBD1. The CDR3 is 12 amino acids. J lost 7 bases, V lost 1 base, and 2 bases had no gene match. Germline V CDR1 and CDR2: DFQATT, SNEGSKA (reference sequence). The CDR3 here is CSARAGQGEQYF. The CDR3 nucleotides read TGCAGTGCTAGAGCCGGACAGGGGGAGCAGTACTTC.

The V and J genes are TRBV6-6 and TRBJ2-5, with D unclear. Germline values: CDR1 MNHNY, CDR2 SVGAGI (reference sequence). V was cut by 2 bases and J by 5 bases, with 15 bases left in between. The CDR3 is 15 residues long. CDR3 bases: TGTGCCAGCAGTTACACGAAACTGAGGATCGAGACCCAGTACTTC. Protein sequence: CASSYTKLRIETQYF.

Many counts were recorded for this clonotype. V is TRBV2 and J is TRBJ1-5; TRBD1 is a possible D gene (5 bases). The germline gives CDR1 SNHLY, CDR2 FYNNEI. V dropped 3 bases and J dropped 6 bases, with 21 bases sitting between them. This CDR3 has 17 residues. The CDR3 spells CASSELVGDEIGQPQHF. The CDR3 bases are TGTGCCAGCAGTGAGTTGGTAGGGGACGAGATAGGTCAGCCCCAGCATTTT.

This clonotype was detected only a few times. This chain connects TRBV5-1 to TRBJ2-5, with D perhaps TRBD1 or TRBD2 (7 bases each). The ends were cut back, 2 bases at V and 5 bases at J, with 16 bases in the middle. CDR1 is SGHRS and CDR2 is YFSETQ in the germline V gene. The CDR3 contains 15 residues. CDR3 amino acids: CASSFLTGEGETQYF. The CDR3 nucleotides are TGCGCCAGCAGCTTTCTTACAGGGGAGGGTGAGACCCAGTACTTC.

This clonotype came up a few times. The V gene is TRBV7-9, the J gene TRBJ2-7; no firm D call. Germline lookup yields CDR1 SEHNR and CDR2 FQNEAQ (reference sequence). The V gene lost 5 bases and the J gene lost 2 bases, with 16 bases spanning the gap. This CDR3 region has 15 residues. This CDR3 reads CASSTYYGRTYEQYF. The CDR3 DNA sequence: TGTGCCAGCAGCACATATTATGGACGGACCTACGAGCAGTACTTC.

This clonotype has ten or more counts. This CDR3 is CSAKLNEKLFF. CDR3 DNA: TGCAGTGCCAAACTTAATGAAAAACTGTTTTTT. The genes are TRBV20-1 and TRBJ1-4; D is ambiguous. CDR1 is DFQATT, CDR2 SNEGSKA, per germline (reference sequence). There are 11 residues in the CDR3. V shed 6 bases and J shed 4 bases, with 6 bases lying between them.

The sample holds many counts of this clonotype. This chain connects TRBV5-1 to TRBJ2-2, with D uncertain. Germline V gene sequence: CDR1 SGHRS, CDR2 YFSETQ. Trimming stripped 0 bases from V and 4 bases from J, with 10 bases between. This CDR3 spans 15 amino acids. CDR3 in DNA: TGCGCCAGCAGCTTGGTGTCCAGTAGCACCGGGGAGCTGTTTTTT. The encoded protein is CASSLVSSSTGELFF.

Notes on this clonotype: At one end, the junction sequence differs from germline, possibly due to a read error. The chain couples TRBV10-3 to TRBJ2-7, with a tentative D call TRBD2 (6 bases). CDR1 and CDR2 from the germline V gene are ENHRY and SYGVKD. CDR3 size: 15 residues. Here the CDR3 reads CASRLRALGGYERYF. The CDR3 coding sequence is TGTGCCAGCAGGCTCAGGGCCTTGGGAGGCTACGAGCGGTACTTC.

Notes on this clonotype: This sequence may be a read error, since a much larger clone differs from it by one base. V and J are TRBV7-9 and TRBJ1-2; TRBD1 is a possible D gene (6 bases). This CDR3 has 14 residues. Germline V gene sequence: CDR1 SEHNR, CDR2 FQNEAQ (reference sequence). V lost 7 bases, J lost 4 bases, and 16 bases lay in between. The CDR3, as DNA: TGTGCCAGCAATGCTACCGGGACACCCTATGGCTACACCTTC. Protein sequence: CASNATGTPYGYTF.

This clonotype occurred many times. The chain uses TRBV12-3 or TRBV12-4 and TRBJ1-2; tentative D call: TRBD1 (5 bases). V was shortened by 6 bases and J by 4 bases, with 9 bases between the two germline ends. The CDR3 loop spans 12 amino acids. The CDR3 bases are TGTGCCAGCAGACCCGACAGCTATGGCTACACCTTC. This codes for CASRPDSYGYTF.